The subject of this entry is one T cell receptor beta chain. The record originates from a study of blood T cell repertoires in COVID-19. At the level of the study: Both acute and convalescent COVID-19 samples were obtained from the United States, Italy and Spain.

For recovered donors of Cohort 3, there were two negative PCRs, clearance, or symptom resolution. In the original processing: By means of reference gene primer amplification, nucleated cell counts were estimated. The repertoire was sequenced with immunoSEQ multiplex PCR; TCRdb's copy has only in-frame clones and lacks some. From that table come the V and J calls and clone size; the DNA was used to work out D and trimming. The sample contains 250,000 or so clones, around 88% of which appear only once. This CDR3 comprises 15 residues. Germline CDR1 SGHAT, CDR2 FQNNGV. The V end was cut by 5 bases, the J end by 2 bases, with 16 bases between.

Specimen: PBMCs or T cells enriched from blood (not recorded which). This receptor was obtained from a woman aged 45-60 years who had recovered from COVID-19. The V and J genes are TRBV11-2 and TRBJ2-7, with D unresolved. CDR3 sequence: CASSQTYGGAYEQYF. The DNA of the CDR3 is TGTGCCAGCAGCCAAACCTACGGCGGCGCCTACGAGCAGTACTTC.